This TCR beta chain is from a study of long-term antiretroviral therapy in people with HIV. This clone was detected only once. Its antigen is undetermined. Germline V gene sequence: CDR1 SGHNT, CDR2 YENEEA. CDR3 length equals 17 residues. V lost 4 bases and J lost 1; bases outside the gene matches: 11. Study results and caveats: Repertoire composition at all time points was dominated by clones that had expanded before ART. It was observed that HIV repertoires exhibited narrower CDR3 length ranges than controls. Sampling of blood ran from about 2003 to 2017, and older ART regimens were possibly in use.

The immunoSEQ assay was v3.0, run at survey level. Samples were sequenced targeting about 40,000-55,000 T-cell genomes each. Sequencing was performed with immunoSEQ multiplex PCR; in TCRdb, only in-frame clones are kept and a portion is missing. The sample holds roughly 20,000 clones; 79% are singletons and the top ten take roughly 10%. This clonotype was sampled from a middle-aged woman with HIV. V and J are TRBV11-3 and TRBJ1-1; 8 positions match TRBD1. The sequences come from unsorted PBMCs, collected 2.3 years after starting antiretroviral therapy. The CDR3 coding sequence is TGTGCCAGCAGCTCCAGGACAGGGAGTTTACCGAACACTGAAGCTTTCTTT. This sequence encodes CASSSRTGSLPNTEAFF.